This T cell receptor beta chain came from a study of technical replicates of blood from several donors. From germline, CDR1 is MNHEY and CDR2 SVGAGI. The CDR3 has 13 amino acids. V dropped 6 bases and J dropped 0 bases, with 7 bases sitting between them. The data were produced by immunoSEQ multiplex PCR, yet TCRdb's version contains in-frame clones alone and is incomplete. This table has under 100,000 clones, 90% to 95% appearing once. The receptor was isolated from a human donor in good health. The specimen was T cells isolated from PBMCs. The chain recombines TRBV6-5 with TRBJ2-3; D unresolved. This CDR3 reads CASSRASTDTQYF. CDR3 in DNA: TGTGCCAGCAGCCGCGCGAGCACAGATACGCAGTATTTT.